The TCR beta chain under discussion was sequenced for a study of PD-1 blockade in classical Hodgkin lymphoma. The CDR3 is 16 residues long. Trimming took off 11 bases at V and 0 bases at J, with 22 bases between the two ends. Sequencing used immunoSEQ multiplex PCR; TCRdb keeps in-frame clones, though not all of them. The sample has tens of thousands of clones, roughly 89% seen once. Autologous stem cell transplantation was followed by relapse in every patient, and brentuximab vedotin exposure varied. The sample was peripheral blood mononuclear cells (PBMCs), taken before the second cycle of nivolumab. The rearrangement links TRBV23-1 to TRBJ2-5; unclear D gene. TRBV23-1 is reported as an ORF; its role is uncertain. The clonotype originates from a human donor with classical Hodgkin lymphoma. The CDR3 protein is CAPIFDWGFHQETQYF. The CDR3 DNA is TGCGCCCCCATATTTGATTGGGGTTTCCACCAAGAGACCCAGTACTTC.